The source of this T cell receptor (beta chain) is a study of blood T cell repertoires in COVID-19. At the level of the study: Collection of acute and convalescent COVID-19 samples took place in the United States, Italy and Spain. The cDNA or gDNA used as material had been derived from T cells, B-cell-depleted T cells, or PBMCs.

Original data processing: Researchers report that nucleated cell counts were estimated from reference gene primer amplification. Some clones are missing from TCRdb's copy, which holds only in-frame ones; the method was immunoSEQ multiplex PCR. V and J calls and clone size are given by that table; D and trimming were obtained from the DNA. The sample records under 200,000 clones, approximately 84% being singletons. Per germline, CDR1 MDHEN and CDR2 SYDVKM. V lost 3 bases, J lost 5 bases, and 0 bases stayed unmatched. The CDR3 runs 14 residues. Source material: peripheral blood. The gene calls are TRBV28 and TRBJ1-6, with 8 bases aligning to TRBD1. The sequence was collected from a man aged 70-80 years with active or convalescent COVID-19. The CDR3 DNA follows: TGTGCCAGCAGTTTGACAGGGGATAATTCACCCCTCCACTTT. It specifies CASSLTGDNSPLHF.